This TCR beta chain derives from a study of blood T cell repertoires in COVID-19. Study summary: COVID-19 samples from acute and convalescent phases originated in the United States, Italy and Spain.

Clones were read by immunoSEQ multiplex PCR, and TCRdb kept only the in-frame ones, dropping some. The sample carries some 100,000 clones, about 81% recorded once. There are 14 residues in the CDR3. In germline, CDR1 is SGHNT, CDR2 YYREEE (reference sequence). With 6 bases removed from V and 4 bases from J, the gap between germline ends came to 15 bases. This clonotype was obtained from a woman aged 60-75 years with acute or convalescent COVID-19. The material sequenced was peripheral blood. J is TRBJ2-3 and V is TRBV5-4; D is perhaps TRBD1 (5 bases). CDR3 region: CASTQGIYSDTQYF. CDR3 DNA sequence: TGTGCCAGCACCCAGGGAATATATTCAGATACGCAGTATTTT.